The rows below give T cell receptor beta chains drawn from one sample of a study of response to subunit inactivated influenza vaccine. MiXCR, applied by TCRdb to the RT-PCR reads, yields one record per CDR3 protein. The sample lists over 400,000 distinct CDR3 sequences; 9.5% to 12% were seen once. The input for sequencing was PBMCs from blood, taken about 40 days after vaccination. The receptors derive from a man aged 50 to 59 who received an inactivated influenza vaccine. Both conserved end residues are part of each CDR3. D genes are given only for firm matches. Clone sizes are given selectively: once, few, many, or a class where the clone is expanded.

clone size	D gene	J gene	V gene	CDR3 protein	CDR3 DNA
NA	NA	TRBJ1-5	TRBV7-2	CASSLKPQGSNQPQHF	TGTGCCAGCAGCTTAAAACCTCAGGGTAGCAATCAGCCCCAGCATTTT
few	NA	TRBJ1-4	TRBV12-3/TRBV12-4	CASSAQDSPNERLFF	TGTGCCAGCAGTGCTCAGGACAGCCCTAATGAAAGACTGTTTTTT
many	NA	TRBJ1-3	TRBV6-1	CASSDPGGLSGNTIYF	TGTGCCAGCAGTGACCCCGGGGGCCTTAGTGGAAACACCATATATTTT
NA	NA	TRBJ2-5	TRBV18	CASSPELKKGETQYF	TGTGCCAGCTCACCAGAGCTAAAAAAGGGGGAGACCCAGTACTTC
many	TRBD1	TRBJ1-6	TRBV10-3	CAIRRQGPDNSPLHF	TGTGCCATCAGGAGACAGGGACCGGATAATTCACCCCTCCACTTT
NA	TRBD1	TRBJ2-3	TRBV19	CASSTGTGAYTDTQYF	TGTGCCAGTAGTACCGGGACAGGGGCTTACACAGATACGCAGTATTTT
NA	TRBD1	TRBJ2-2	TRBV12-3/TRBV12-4	CASSSRTGTITGELFF	TGTGCCAGCAGTTCGCGGACAGGGACGATCACCGGGGAGCTGTTTTTT
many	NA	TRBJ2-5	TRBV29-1	CSVGVWRGAETQYF	TGCAGCGTTGGAGTTTGGAGGGGGGCAGAGACCCAGTACTTC
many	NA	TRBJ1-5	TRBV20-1	CSALGRGPNQPQHF	TGCAGTGCTTTAGGTAGGGGCCCTAATCAGCCCCAGCATTTT
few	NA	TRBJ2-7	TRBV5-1	CASSLAGPKVLGRVSSYEQYF	TGCGCCAGCAGCTTGGCCGGACCGAAGGTTTTGGGCAGGGTGAGCTCCTACGAGCAGTACTTC
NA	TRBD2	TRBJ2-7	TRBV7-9	CASRASGASRDEQYF	TGTGCCAGCAGAGCTAGCGGGGCCTCCAGGGACGAGCAGTACTTC